This T cell receptor beta chain was recovered during a study of blood T cell repertoires in COVID-19. The overall study: Material from acute and convalescent COVID-19 was sourced from the United States, Italy and Spain. PBMCs, B-cell-depleted T cells, or T cells were the source of the cDNA or gDNA that made up the material.

The CDR3 has 14 residues. CDR1 and CDR2 (germline): ENHRY, SYGVKD. Germline trimming cut 10 bases from V and 0 bases from J; bases unmatched to any gene: 6. Sequencing was performed with immunoSEQ multiplex PCR; in TCRdb, only in-frame clones are kept and a portion is missing. The data contain under 150,000 clones, 88% of them singletons. The chain links TRBV10-3 to TRBJ2-3, with TRBD1 identical over 8 bases. This TCR derives from a human donor in a cohort sampled during active COVID-19. Source material: peripheral blood. CDR3 DNA: TGTGCCACCAGGACAGGGAAAAGCACAGATACGCAGTATTTT. This gives the protein CATRTGKSTDTQYF.